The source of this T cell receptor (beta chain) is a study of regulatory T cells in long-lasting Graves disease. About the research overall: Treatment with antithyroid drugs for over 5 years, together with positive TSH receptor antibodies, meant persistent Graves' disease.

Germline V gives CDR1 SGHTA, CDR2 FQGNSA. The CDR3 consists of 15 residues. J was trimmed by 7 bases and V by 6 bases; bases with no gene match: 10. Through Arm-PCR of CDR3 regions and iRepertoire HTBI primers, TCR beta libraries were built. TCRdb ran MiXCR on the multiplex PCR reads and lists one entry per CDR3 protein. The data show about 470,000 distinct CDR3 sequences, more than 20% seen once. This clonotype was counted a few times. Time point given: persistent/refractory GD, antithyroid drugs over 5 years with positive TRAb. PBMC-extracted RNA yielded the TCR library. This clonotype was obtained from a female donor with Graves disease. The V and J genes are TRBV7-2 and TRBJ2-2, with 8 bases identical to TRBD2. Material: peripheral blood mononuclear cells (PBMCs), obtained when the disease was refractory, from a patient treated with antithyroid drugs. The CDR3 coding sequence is TGTGCCAGCAGACGGGGGGGGGGGCCCGTCGGGGAGCTGTTTTTT. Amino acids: CASRRGGGPVGELFF.